Each of the 18 T cell receptor beta chains below was sequenced from the same sample in a study of siplizumab effects on memory and regulatory T cells. The assay was immunoSEQ multiplex PCR, and TCRdb's table has in-frame clones only and misses some. Here the sample spans fewer than 120,000 clones, around nine tenths being singletons. Sequenced: CD4+ T cells sorted from blood. Receptor source: a human donor in good health.

The chain employs TRBV5-4 and TRBJ2-7, with TRBD1 identical over 11 bases. The trim removed 4 bases at V and 3 bases at J, leaving 6 bases unmatched. Germline V gene sequence: CDR1 SGHNT, CDR2 YYREEE (reference sequence). The CDR3 length is 15 residues. The CDR3 is CASSGAGTGGYEQYF. CDR3 nucleotide sequence: TGTGCCAGCAGCGGGGCCGGGACAGGGGGCTACGAGCAGTACTTC. The entire variable domain, with the rest obtained from reference TRBV5-4 and TRBJ2-7, is as follows: ETGVTQSPTHLIKTRGQQVTLRCSSQSGHNTVSWYQQALGQGPQFIFQYYREEENGRGNFPPRFSGLQFPNYSSELNVNALELDDSALYLCASSGAGTGGYEQYFGPGTRLTVT.

The V call is TRBV7-9, the J call TRBJ2-1; 9 nucleotides agree with TRBD2. The junction had 7 bases not matched to a gene; V was cut back by 1 base and J by 6 bases. Germline-derived CDR1 and CDR2 are SEHNR and FQNEAQ (reference sequence). The length of the CDR3 is 16 residues. The DNA for the CDR3 is TGTGCCAGCAGCTTAGGGTCCAGCGGGGGGTTCAATGAGCAGTTCTTC. Its protein product is CASSLGSSGGFNEQFF.

This clone was seen a single time. The chain recombines TRBV10-3 with TRBJ2-1, with 9 bases aligning to TRBD2. CDR1 and CDR2 (germline): ENHRY, SYGVKD. V lost 6 bases, J lost 10 bases, and 7 bases stayed unmatched. The CDR3 contains 13 residues. The CDR3 nucleotides are TGTGCCATCAGCCAACCTAGCGGGACCGAGCAGTTCTTC. Its translation is CAISQPSGTEQFF.

The V gene is TRBV4-1, the J gene TRBJ1-4, with D possibly being TRBD1 (5 bases). V gave up 3 bases and J gave up 5 bases, with 10 bases separating them. There are 14 residues in the CDR3. Germline loops: CDR1 MGHRA, CDR2 YSYEKL. The CDR3 nucleotides are TGCGCCAGCAGCCAGACAGATTTAAATGAAAAACTGTTTTTT. It translates to CASSQTDLNEKLFF.

Written as DNA, the CDR3 is TGCGCCAGCAGCTTGCAGGACACCGACTACGAGCAGTACTTC. Amino acids: CASSLQDTDYEQYF. The chain combines TRBV5-1 with TRBJ2-7, with D perhaps matching TRBD1 (5 bases). The CDR3 extends over 14 amino acids. With 1 base removed from V and 3 bases from J, the gap between germline ends came to 11 bases. Germline V CDR1 and CDR2: SGHRS, YFSETQ.

The V gene is TRBV2, the J gene TRBJ1-4, with unresolved D. Germline V gene lookup returns CDR1 SNHLY and CDR2 FYNNEI. V was pared by 7 bases and J by 0 bases, with 15 bases between. CDR3 size: 16 residues. The CDR3 DNA sequence: TGTGCCAGCATTAGGAGGCCACTTGCAACTAATGAAAAACTGTTTTTT. Residues: CASIRRPLATNEKLFF.

The chain joins TRBV7-2 to TRBJ2-5; 9 nucleotides agree with TRBD1. V was pared by 6 bases and J by 4 bases, with 6 bases of the junction left unmatched. The CDR3 length is 14 residues. Per the germline V gene, CDR1 is SGHTA and CDR2 is FQGNSA. The DNA of the CDR3 is TGTGCCAGCAGGAGGGGGGGACAGGGAGAGACCCAGTACTTC. It is translated as CASRRGGQGETQYF.

The table lists this clone with a count of one. The chain uses TRBV19 and TRBJ1-5; D gene ambiguous. The V gene lost 3 bases and the J gene lost 4 bases, with 13 bases spanning the gap. The CDR3 consists of 15 residues. Germline CDR1 reads LNHDA; CDR2 reads SQIVND (reference sequence). The CDR3 DNA reads as TGTGCCAGTAGTATTGGGCAGATTAAGAATCAGCCCCAGCATTTT. Translating gives CASSIGQIKNQPQHF.

This rearrangement joins TRBV5-4 to TRBJ2-7; the D is unclear. Trimming cost V 2 bases and J 7 bases, with 13 bases left between them. The CDR3 is 13 amino acids. Germline CDR1 and CDR2: SGHNT and YYREEE (reference sequence). The CDR3 loop reads CASSFPGGLEQYF. The CDR3 DNA is TGTGCCAGCAGCTTCCCCGGCGGCCTGGAGCAGTACTTC. The full variable domain, rest sourced from reference TRBV5-4 and TRBJ2-7, is ETGVTQSPTHLIKTRGQQVTLRCSSQSGHNTVSWYQQALGQGPQFIFQYYREEENGRGNFPPRFSGLQFPNYSSELNVNALELDDSALYLCASSFPGGLEQYFGPGTRLTVT.

The chain uses TRBV7-2 and TRBJ2-7, with 9 bases that match TRBD2. The CDR3 is made up of 14 amino acids. Per germline, CDR1 SGHTA and CDR2 FQGNSA. The J segment lost 2 bases and the V segment lost 5 bases, leaving 4 bases of the junction unmatched. The CDR3 reads CASSPQRGAYEQYF. Here the CDR3 DNA reads TGTGCCAGCAGCCCCCAGCGGGGGGCCTACGAGCAGTACTTC.

V and J are TRBV5-1 and TRBJ1-6; 7 nucleotides agree with TRBD1. J was trimmed by 7 bases and V by 0 bases; bases with no gene match: 10. From germline, CDR1 is SGHRS and CDR2 YFSETQ. This CDR3 contains 17 residues. The CDR3 coding sequence is TGCGCCAGCAGCTTGGAGGGGGCCACCAAGGCGAATTCACCCCTCCACTTT. This codes for CASSLEGATKANSPLHF.

The J gene is TRBJ1-2, the V gene TRBV19; TRBD1 might be the D (5 bases). Trimming took 7 bases from V and 8 from J, leaving 20 bases between them. The CDR3 has 14 amino acids. Germline loops: CDR1 LNHDA, CDR2 SQIVND (reference sequence). In DNA form, the CDR3 reads TGTGCCAGTATCCCCGCCGCCAGGGAGAGAGGCTACACCTTC. This sequence encodes CASIPAARERGYTF.

The chain joins TRBV10-2 to TRBJ1-2, with TRBD1 matching 7 bases. The J segment lost 4 bases and the V segment lost 3 bases, leaving 11 bases of the junction unmatched. Germline V gene data show CDR1 as WSHSY and CDR2 as SAAADI. This CDR3 has 16 amino acids. The CDR3 sequence is CASSDFGTEKFYGYTF. The CDR3 nucleotides are TGCGCCAGCAGTGACTTCGGGACAGAAAAATTCTATGGCTACACCTTC.

The chain combines TRBV19 with TRBJ2-1; 8 positions match TRBD1. The CDR3 totals 14 residues. CDR1 is LNHDA and CDR2 is SQIVND in the germline V gene (reference sequence). V gave up 5 bases and J gave up 4 bases; unmatched junction bases: 4. The CDR3 sequence is CASSQGQEYNEQFF. In DNA form, the CDR3 reads TGTGCCAGTAGTCAGGGACAGGAGTACAATGAGCAGTTCTTC.

The chain combines TRBV9 with TRBJ1-5, with a possible D match to TRBD1 (6 bases). This CDR3 is built from 15 residues. CDR1 and CDR2 from the germline V gene are SGDLS and YYNGEE. The germline V and J ends were trimmed by 1 base and 6 bases, with 14 bases remaining between them. The DNA for the CDR3 is TGTGCCAGCAGCGTAAGTTGGGGGGCGAGTCAGCCCCAGCATTTT. This sequence encodes CASSVSWGASQPQHF.

This clone was counted a few times. This chain's CDR3 is CASSQSGGTYEQYF. CDR3 nucleotide sequence: TGTGCCAGCAGTCAAAGCGGGGGTACCTACGAGCAGTACTTC. The rearrangement joins TRBV6-1 to TRBJ2-7; 8 bases map to TRBD2. The V and J ends lost 5 bases and 2 bases, in that order; junction bases with no gene match: 5. The CDR3 spans 14 residues. Germline CDR1 is MNHNS and CDR2 is SASEGT.

The V call is TRBV9, the J call TRBJ2-7, with D unclear. The V gene lost 1 base and the J gene lost 6 bases, with 8 bases spanning the gap. Germline-derived CDR1 and CDR2 are SGDLS and YYNGEE. The length of the CDR3 is 12 residues. For the CDR3, the DNA is TGTGCCAGCAGCGTACAAGGGTTCGAGCAGTACTTC. It translates to CASSVQGFEQYF.

The chain joins TRBV9 to TRBJ2-2; a weak D match, TRBD1 (6 bases). V was pared by 4 bases and J by 5 bases, with 9 bases between. This CDR3 is built from 13 residues. Germline CDR1 reads SGDLS; CDR2 reads YYNGEE. In nucleotides, the CDR3 is TGTGCCAGCAGCTACAGGGTTACCGGGGAGCTGTTTTTT. This codes for CASSYRVTGELFF.